This T cell receptor beta chain was observed in a study of CD8+ T cells in alopecia areata. Broader study findings: Both scalp clonality and the expanded CD8+ clones among the top 100 showed a significant decrease with tofacitinib.

CDR3 length: 14 residues. V was trimmed by 1 base and J by 4 bases, leaving 7 bases between them. CDR1 is SGHAT and CDR2 is FQNNGV in the germline V gene. RNA extraction and reverse transcription yielded cDNA as sequencing template. Assay: immunoSEQ multiplex PCR; the TCRdb copy retains only in-frame clones and omits some. The sample lists hundreds of thousands of clones; around two fifths were seen once. This clone was seen a handful of times. Its antigen is undetermined. The treatment here: oral pan-JAK inhibitor, 5-10 mg twice daily. Material: CD4+ T cells sorted from blood, obtained at roughly week 30, from a patient treated with tofacitinib. This receptor was identified in a human donor with alopecia areata. This sequence joins TRBV11-2 and TRBJ2-2, with D perhaps matching TRBD2 (5 bases). The CDR3, as DNA: TGTGCCAGCAGCTTAGGGGAGAGCACCGGGGAGCTGTTTTTT. Its translation: CASSLGESTGELFF.